This TCR beta chain was observed in a study of cytomegalovirus exposure and HLA in healthy donors listed by TCRdb under 2017. In the study overall: According to an earlier analysis of several hundred of the donors, about 170 million T cells yielded 120 million or so unique TCR beta sequences and more than 250 Gb of sequence data. HLA typing covered class I and class II loci at four-digit resolution. The study aimed to test whether signatures of past pathogen exposure could be identified by cataloging public T cell receptors. Besides the first cohort of roughly 700 subjects, a separate validation cohort made up of 120 different subjects was used. Donor age, sex, ethnicity and CMV serostatus were compiled together with the repertoire data. To predict cytomegalovirus infection status, the study brought together high-throughput TCR immunosequencing, statistical association of individual TCRs with disease status, and machine learning. In an earlier analysis of 500 to 650 of the donors, high-throughput TCR beta sequencing was used to judge whether each TCR beta V gene segment behaved as functional or pseudogenic. Typing coverage differed by locus: A, B, C, DRB1 and DQB1 were typed in roughly 629-630 donors, DQA1 in 522, DPA1 in 600 to 610, and DPB1 in approximately 450. Among the approximately 400 genotyped donors, around 79% belonged to the genetic ancestry cluster associated with self-reported Caucasian donors. Roughly 300 gigabases of sequencing data and around 80 million unique TCR sequences made up an early release that covered over 550 HLA-typed donors. Among approximately 370 genotyped donors of the cohort, an average of roughly 230,000 unique TCR beta nucleotide sequences was sequenced per donor, of which about 18% were non-productive. Rather than using new phenotypic data, the later analysis identified candidate immune exposures from TCR beta sequences and from how often those sequences occurred across donors. All discovery cohort repertoires had been generated using a single sequencing platform. Using immunosequencing, the study profiled T cell repertoires from about 650 subjects and related those repertoires to cytomegalovirus serostatus. Because of strong linkage in the cohort, roughly five DR-DQ haplotypes were treated as single units for association and clustering. A later genetic analysis used genome-wide SNP genotypes for about 55% of the 666 donors, treating that subset as a discovery cohort. In a later analysis, previously published TCR beta repertoires from about 640 donors were re-analyzed and high-resolution HLA genotyping was added so that TCR occurrence patterns could be studied.

Library method: the immunoSEQ multiplex PCR assay. A mixture of 60 forward primers for TCR Vbeta segments and 13 reverse primers for TCR Jbeta segments was used in the multiplex PCR. Amplification of the CDR3 region of rearranged TCR beta genes was performed with a multiplex PCR assay on genomic DNA. Amplified TCR beta libraries were sequenced as 87-base-pair reads on the Illumina HiSeq System. The original methods were these. In a later analysis, some 80 million unique TCR beta chains were counted across the 690 or so repertoires, and roughly 11 million of these chains were shared by at least two donors. Raw reads were error-corrected and collapsed into unique sequences with a nearest-neighbor algorithm that merged closely related sequences to remove PCR and sequencing errors. V, D and J gene segments were assigned by aligning CDR3 sequences to IMGT reference sequences. For a sequence to be retained, a match of at least six nucleotides to both a V gene segment and a J gene segment was required. Rearrangements were called productive when the CDR3 lacked stop codons and stayed in frame with V and J; all others were non-productive. CDR3 was defined by IMGT convention, running from the second conserved V-encoded cysteine to the conserved J-encoded phenylalanine. The earlier analysis of 450 to 750 of the donors excluded any sequence lacking an unambiguous match to a single V gene segment. An earlier analysis of fewer than 650 of the donors classified V segments as functional when productive rearrangements were above 56.7% and as segregating when the standard deviation between donors was above 5%. To diagnose cytomegalovirus status from the catalog of TCR beta chain sequences, a statistical classification framework was built. In a later analysis, TCR nucleotide sequences were compared against IMGT/GENE-DB human TR gene sequences so that V and J genes could be assigned. Using the TCRdist pipeline, a later analysis assigned CDR3 sequences along with most-parsimonious VDJ recombination scenarios. A later analysis defined each TCR beta chain by its CDR3 amino acid sequence plus V-gene family, and excluded reads lacking a unique V-gene family. As a way to deal with suspected cross-contamination and a sequencing artifact, a later analysis dropped roughly 620 nucleotide sequences that were highly shared and had low generation probability. In a later analysis, a clonal expansion index for each public chain was calculated from normalized within-repertoire ranks of inferred template counts. A later analysis computed generation probabilities with a VDJ recombination model fitted to out-of-frame rearrangements, and checked the results against IGoR. In a later analysis, hypergeometric tests were used to score TCR-TCR, TCR-HLA and TCR-CMV co-occurrence, with a repertoire-size bias correction applied to TCR pairs. False discovery rates were estimated in a later analysis by permuting HLA or CMV assignments 20 times. In a later analysis, co-occurring TCRs were grouped with DBSCAN, and TCRdist sequence similarity was added when clustering was performed within HLA-allele-positive subsets. Repertoires with fewer than 30,000 or more than 120,000 public chains, plus five repertoires with anomalous nucleotide sharing, were excluded from co-occurrence clustering. The immuneACCESS repertoire file appears here via TCRdb, limited to in-frame rearrangements. These files lack a portion of the clones; in checked studies, under half of the deficit traces to unresolved V genes, and the cause of the others is not known. The V and J calls and clone size come from that table; D and trimming were worked out from the DNA. This sample's listing comprises roughly 110,000 clones. The ten largest clones represent 3.7% of the sample.

The paper's findings and limits, for the study overall: Assigning TCR associations to individual alleles was difficult when HLA alleles, especially DR and DQ, strongly co-occurred. V-gene and J-gene trimming of TCR beta chains was associated with a missense DCLRE1C variant in a later genetic analysis, and the association was replicated in an independent cohort. The classifier was reported to diagnose cytomegalovirus status with high specificity and sensitivity in both the original cohort and the validation cohort. The cohort was sequenced for TCR beta chains only, and without alpha or paired-chain data the features that could be detected were limited. In a later analysis, most CMV-associated TCR beta chains were found to appear HLA-restricted, with HLA associations seemingly driven largely by CMV exposure. A later analysis reported that several top co-occurrence clusters appeared linked to parvovirus B19, influenza, CMV and Epstein-Barr virus. Broadly in line with IMGT annotations, most TCR beta V segments showed up in productive rearrangements about 87% or about 30% of the time in an earlier analysis of several hundred of the donors. A later analysis associated about 17,000 TCR beta sequences with specific HLA alleles at a false discovery rate of 0.05. It was suggested by the authors that the approach could potentially be generalized to other disease states and immunological phenotypes. Linkage disequilibrium might explain the correlated functional status among segregating V segments, but an unknown experimental factor could not be excluded. A later analysis found that TCR association rates varied across HLA loci, with DRB1 alleles showing the most associated TCRs and HLA-C alleles the fewest. According to a later genetic analysis, donors in an Asian-associated ancestry cluster had fewer N-insertions in productive TCRs than the roughly 670-donor mean. In a later analysis, HLA-associated TCR beta chains were found to be more clonally expanded and to have lower generation probabilities than equally common non-associated chains. Most TCR sequences were seen in very few donors, while some public TCRs were found in many individuals. Immune exposure information for the cohort was limited to CMV serostatus. The sequencing pipeline was judged likely to have produced a cluster of highly shared sequence variants as a technical artifact. Because HLA typing was missing for some donors at each locus, association tests included only the typed subset. Because counts were too low, 15 or so rarely observed V segments, including chromosome 9 orphons, were excluded from the earlier analysis of some 590 of the donors. A further reported finding was that TCR beta sequences accurately predicted the HLA-A and HLA-B alleles for most subjects in the first cohort. Roughly uniform sequencing depth across donors was assumed in presence/absence analyses, although this assumption may not hold. The study gave a list of roughly 150 TCR beta chains associated with cytomegalovirus. In vitro tests confirmed that three of the cytomegalovirus-associated TCR beta chains recognize cytomegalovirus antigens.

As to this clone: What antigen it recognizes has not been identified.

The cohort was made up of 666 healthy bone marrow donors. Cohort members were all nominally healthy when sampled, although unrecorded immune exposures were likely present. The donor was CMV seronegative and belonged to the group of 320 or so seronegative cohort members. A peripheral blood sample was collected from each donor, and TCR beta sequencing was performed on peripheral blood mononuclear cells. The Qiagen DNeasy Blood Extraction Kit was used to extract genomic DNA from the blood cell samples. The receptor's source is a man under 40 in good health and CMV-seronegative. Source material: PBMCs.

The sequence in DNA is TGTGCCAGCCAAAACCCGACAGGGACCGTTTCTGGAAACACCATATATTTT. Protein translation: CASQNPTGTVSGNTIYF. The chain employs TRBV18 and TRBJ1-3, with 7 bases in between that match TRBD1. The germline V gene supplies CDR1 KGHSH and CDR2 LQKENI. Trimming accounts for 8 bases at V and 1 base at J, while the number of junction bases matched to no gene is 14. The cysteine opens and the phenylalanine closes a CDR3 of 17 amino acids. Left in the record is the CDR3 DNA by itself, 51 bases read in frame from the first base.